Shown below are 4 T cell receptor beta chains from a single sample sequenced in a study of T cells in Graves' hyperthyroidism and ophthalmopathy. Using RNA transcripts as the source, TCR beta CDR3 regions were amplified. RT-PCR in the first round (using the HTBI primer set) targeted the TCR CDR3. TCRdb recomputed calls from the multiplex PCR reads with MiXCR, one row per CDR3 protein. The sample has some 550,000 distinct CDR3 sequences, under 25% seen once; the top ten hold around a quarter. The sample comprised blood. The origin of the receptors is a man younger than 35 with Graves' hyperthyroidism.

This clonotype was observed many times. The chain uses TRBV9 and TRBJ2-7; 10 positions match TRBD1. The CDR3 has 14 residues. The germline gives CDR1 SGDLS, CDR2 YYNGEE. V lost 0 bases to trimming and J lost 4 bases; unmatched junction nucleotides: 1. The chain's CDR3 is CASSVEDRGYEQYF. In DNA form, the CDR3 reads TGTGCCAGCAGCGTAGAGGACAGGGGGTACGAGCAGTACTTC.

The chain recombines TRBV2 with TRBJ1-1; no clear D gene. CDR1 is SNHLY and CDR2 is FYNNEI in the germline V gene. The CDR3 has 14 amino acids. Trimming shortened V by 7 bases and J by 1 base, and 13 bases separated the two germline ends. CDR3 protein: CASTRGLRNTEAFF. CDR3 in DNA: TGTGCCAGCACTCGGGGTCTTAGGAACACTGAAGCTTTCTTT.

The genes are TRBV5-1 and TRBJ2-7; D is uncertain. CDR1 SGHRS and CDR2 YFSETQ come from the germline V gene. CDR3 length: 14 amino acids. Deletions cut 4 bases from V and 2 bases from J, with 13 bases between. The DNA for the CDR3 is TGCGCCAGCAGCCCCAAGAGCAGTGCCTACGAGCAGTACTTC. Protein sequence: CASSPKSSAYEQYF. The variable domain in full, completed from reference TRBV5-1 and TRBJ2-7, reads KAGVTQTPRYLIKTRGQQVTLSCSPISGHRSVSWYQQTPGQGLQFLFEYFSETQRNKGNFPGRFSGRQFSNSRSEMNVSTLELGDSALYLCASSPKSSAYEQYFGPGTRLTVT.

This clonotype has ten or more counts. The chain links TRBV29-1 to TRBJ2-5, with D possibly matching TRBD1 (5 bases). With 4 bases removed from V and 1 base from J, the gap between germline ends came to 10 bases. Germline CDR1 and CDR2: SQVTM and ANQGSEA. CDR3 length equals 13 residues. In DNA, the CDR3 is TGCAGCGTTGGGGGCCCCCTCCAAGAGACCCAGTACTTC. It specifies CSVGGPLQETQYF.